The 28 T cell receptor beta chains below were found in one sample sequenced in a study of blood T cell repertoires in COVID-19. The protocol was immunoSEQ multiplex PCR, while the TCRdb copy is restricted to in-frame clones and leaves out a portion. The sample holds approximately 180,000 clones, around four fifths seen once. The sample comprised PBMCs or T cells enriched from blood (not recorded which). The receptors stem from a woman aged 50 to 60 who had recovered from COVID-19.

The chain uses TRBV30 and TRBJ2-7; D possibly corresponds to TRBD1 (6 bases). The germline CDR1 and CDR2 sequences are GTSNPN and SVGIG (reference sequence). The CDR3 has 11 residues. The V end was cut by 4 bases, the J end by 4 bases, with 8 bases between. The CDR3 region has the DNA TGTGCCTGGATGAGGGGGTACGAGCAGTACTTC. Translated, it gives CAWMRGYEQYF. The full variable domain, with the rest looked up from reference TRBV30 and TRBJ2-7, is SQTIHQWPATLVQPVGSPLSLECTVEGTSNPNLYWYRQAAGRGLQLLFYSVGIGQISSEVPQNLSASRPQDRQFILSSKKLLLSDSGFYLCAWMRGYEQYFGPGTRLTVT.

This clone occurred a few times. The chain is built from TRBV19 and TRBJ1-3; D call uncertain. The CDR3 has 15 residues. Germline V gene sequence: CDR1 LNHDA, CDR2 SQIVND (reference sequence). Between the trimmed V and J ends, which lost 4 bases and 0 bases, there was a span of 10 bases. CDR3 nucleotides: TGTGCCAGTAGTACCCATCATAGCTCTGGAAACACCATATATTTT. It translates to CASSTHHSSGNTIYF.

The chain couples TRBV5-1 to TRBJ2-1; 10 nucleotides line up with TRBD2. The germline V gene encodes CDR1 SGHRS and CDR2 YFSETQ. The CDR3 runs to 15 residues. V was clipped by 1 base and J by 9 bases; unmatched bases: 7. CDR3 DNA: TGCGCCAGCAGCTTGACTAGCGGGACCTCAGGTGAGCAGTTCTTC. Its protein is CASSLTSGTSGEQFF.

J is TRBJ2-3 and V is TRBV7-2; D remains ambiguous. The CDR3 covers 13 residues. V was clipped by 2 bases and J by 4 bases, with 7 bases between them. Germline V gives CDR1 SGHTA, CDR2 FQGNSA. The CDR3 loop is CASSLPLPDTQYF. In DNA, the CDR3 is TGTGCCAGCAGCTTACCACTTCCAGATACGCAGTATTTT.

CDR3 region: CASSHPRGATSSGANVLTF. CDR3 sequence (DNA): TGCGCCAGCAGCCACCCACGAGGGGCGACTAGCTCTGGGGCCAACGTCCTGACTTTC. The chain employs TRBV5-1 and TRBJ2-6; D possibly corresponds to TRBD2 (6 bases). V lost 4 bases to trimming and J lost 0 bases, with 20 bases between them. This CDR3 spans 19 amino acids. Germline V gene data show CDR1 as SGHRS and CDR2 as YFSETQ.

This clone occurred once. CDR3 protein: CASSLITGLAGELFF. DNA of the CDR3: TGTGCCAGCAGCCTCATCACAGGGTTGGCCGGGGAGCTGTTTTTT. J is TRBJ2-2 and V is TRBV7-9; the D gene is possibly TRBD1 (6 bases). The germline V gene has CDR1 SEHNR and CDR2 FQNEAQ (reference sequence). This CDR3 region has 15 residues. V lost 5 bases and J 6 bases, leaving 16 bases between the germline ends.

The CDR3 region is CASSPSRAGESYEQYF. CDR3 bases: TGCGCCAGCAGCCCATCTCGGGCGGGGGAGTCCTACGAGCAGTACTTC. The chain links TRBV4-3 to TRBJ2-7; 7 nucleotides agree with TRBD2. The CDR3 runs to 16 residues. Trimming cost V 4 bases and J 1 base; bases outside gene matches: 10. The germline CDR1 and CDR2 sequences are LGHNA and YSLEER.

The table lists this clone with a count of one. The V call is TRBV28, the J call TRBJ1-3; D is undetermined. CDR1 MDHEN and CDR2 SYDVKM come from the germline V gene. This CDR3 contains 13 residues. Trimming pared 6 bases from V and 6 bases from J, leaving 12 bases between. CDR3: CASSLTLQNTIYF. The CDR3 DNA follows: TGTGCCAGCAGCCTCACCTTACAAAACACCATATATTTT.

The chain links TRBV7-3 to TRBJ2-1; 9 bases match TRBD2. The J segment lost 7 bases and the V segment lost 0 bases, leaving 4 bases of the junction unmatched. Germline lookup yields CDR1 SGHTA and CDR2 FQGTGA. The CDR3 sequence is 15 residues long. The CDR3 spells CASSLTAGGLNEQFF. The CDR3 nucleotides read TGTGCCAGCAGCTTAACAGCGGGAGGTCTGAATGAGCAGTTCTTC.

The DNA for the CDR3 is TGCGCCAGCAGCCCGCGAGGCCCATCGGGGGGAAGGGTCGGGGAGCTGTTTTTT. This translates into CASSPRGPSGGRVGELFF. This rearrangement joins TRBV4-3 to TRBJ2-2, with 7 positions matching TRBD2. Germline trimming cut 4 bases from V and 7 bases from J; bases unmatched to any gene: 18. CDR1 is LGHNA and CDR2 is YSLEER in the germline V gene. The CDR3 covers 18 residues.

The J gene is TRBJ2-3, the V gene TRBV11-2, with TRBD2 matching 14 bases. The CDR3 runs to 18 residues. J lost 5 bases, V lost 5 bases, and 12 bases had no gene match. Per germline, CDR1 SGHAT and CDR2 FQNNGV. CDR3 in DNA: TGTGCCAGCAGCCCCGGGACTAGCGGGAGATTATTAGGAGATACGCAGTATTTT. This encodes CASSPGTSGRLLGDTQYF.

This rearrangement joins TRBV7-8 to TRBJ1-1; no firm D call. The germline CDR1 and CDR2 sequences are SGHVS and FQNEAQ. The CDR3 length is 14 residues. Trimming took 3 bases from V and 0 from J, leaving 8 bases between them. The CDR3 here is CASSFSEMNTEAFF. The CDR3 nucleotides are TGTGCCAGCAGCTTTAGTGAGATGAACACTGAAGCTTTCTTT.

This rearrangement joins TRBV5-1 to TRBJ1-6, with D perhaps TRBD1 (5 bases). The CDR3 runs 13 residues. CDR1 SGHRS and CDR2 YFSETQ come from the germline V gene. Trimming took off 0 bases at V and 14 bases at J, with 12 bases between the two ends. CDR3 sequence: CASSLGQGGSLHF. The CDR3 DNA reads TGCGCCAGCAGCTTGGGTCAGGGTGGATCCCTCCACTTT.

The rearrangement uses TRBV30 and TRBJ1-4; no definite D call. CDR3 length equals 14 residues. V gave up 0 bases and J gave up 8 bases, with 13 bases separating them. Germline CDR1 reads GTSNPN; CDR2 reads SVGIG (reference sequence). The CDR3 loop is CAWSVREGREKLFF. In DNA, the CDR3 is TGTGCCTGGAGTGTGCGGGAAGGACGGGAAAAACTGTTTTTT.

The V call is TRBV19, the J call TRBJ1-4; maybe TRBD1 (5 bases). Germline V gene data show CDR1 as LNHDA and CDR2 as SQIVND (reference sequence). The CDR3 contains 14 residues. The V gene lost 3 bases and the J gene lost 4 bases, with 9 bases spanning the gap. In DNA form, the CDR3 reads TGTGCCAGTAGTATTGGTCAGGGTAATGAAAAACTGTTTTTT. It translates to CASSIGQGNEKLFF.

This sequence joins TRBV24-1 and TRBJ2-7, with TRBD1 identical over 10 bases. V shed 1 base, J shed 2 bases, and the junction held 4 bases outside the gene matches. Germline CDR1 is KGHDR and CDR2 is SFDVKD. The CDR3 has 16 amino acids. The CDR3 coding sequence is TGTGCCACCAGTGATTTTACCGGGACAGGGGCCTACGAGCAGTACTTC. Protein product: CATSDFTGTGAYEQYF.

V gene TRBV5-1 combines with J gene TRBJ2-1, with D perhaps TRBD1 (5 bases). Between the trimmed V and J ends, which lost 4 bases and 9 bases, there was a span of 11 bases. This CDR3 is 12 amino acids long. The germline V gene encodes CDR1 SGHRS and CDR2 YFSETQ. CDR3 in DNA: TGCGCCAGCAGCCTACAGGCGGCTGAGCAGTTCTTC. The encoded protein is CASSLQAAEQFF.

The chain employs TRBV7-9 and TRBJ2-1, with D hard to call. Per germline, CDR1 SEHNR and CDR2 FQNEAQ (reference sequence). The CDR3 contains 12 residues. V lost 0 bases and J lost 10, with 7 bases in between. The CDR3 bases are TGTGCCAGCAGCTTAGCTAGCAAGGAGCAGTTCTTC. Translation gives CASSLASKEQFF.

The V gene is TRBV18, the J gene TRBJ1-1, with D hard to call. Germline values: CDR1 KGHSH, CDR2 LQKENI. V dropped 4 bases and J dropped 3 bases, with 15 bases sitting between them. The CDR3 spans 15 residues. The CDR3 loop is CASSQGGIKHTEAFF. The CDR3 DNA reads as TGTGCCAGCTCACAGGGAGGGATCAAGCACACTGAAGCTTTCTTT. Filled out from reference TRBV18 and TRBJ1-1, the complete variable domain reads NAGVMQNPRHLVRRRGQEARLRCSPMKGHSHVYWYRQLPEEGLKFMVYLQKENIIDESGMPKERFSAEFPKEGPSILRIQQVVRGDSAAYFCASSQGGIKHTEAFFGQGTRLTVV.

This clone was seen a few times. The V gene is TRBV13, the J gene TRBJ2-7; 12 bases align to TRBD2. Germline values: CDR1 PRHDT, CDR2 FYEKMQ (reference sequence). The length of the CDR3 is 19 residues. After removal of 4 bases from V and 1 base from J, the junction contained 14 bases not matched to a gene. The CDR3 protein is CASSSRTSGTTSRSYEQYF. In nucleotides, the CDR3 is TGTGCCAGCAGCTCCCGGACTAGCGGGACCACCTCAAGATCCTACGAGCAGTACTTC.

This sequence joins TRBV4-1 and TRBJ2-7; a possible D gene is TRBD1 (5 bases). The CDR3 has 15 amino acids. Germline V gene data show CDR1 as MGHRA and CDR2 as YSYEKL. The V and J ends lost 4 bases and 2 bases respectively, with 15 bases between them. CDR3 bases: TGCGCCAGCAGCCCCCCAAAGGGGCGGACCTACGAGCAGTACTTC. Amino acid sequence: CASSPPKGRTYEQYF.

The genes are TRBV9 and TRBJ2-2; a weak D match, TRBD1 (7 bases). There are 16 residues in the CDR3. Trimming stripped 4 bases from V and 5 bases from J, with 18 bases between. Germline CDR1 reads SGDLS; CDR2 reads YYNGEE. Here the CDR3 reads CASSPVGQGGTGELFF. The CDR3 nucleotides read TGTGCCAGCAGCCCCGTTGGGCAGGGGGGAACCGGGGAGCTGTTTTTT.

The genes are TRBV6-2 or TRBV6-3 and TRBJ1-6; maybe TRBD1 (6 bases). This CDR3 is built from 15 residues. In germline, CDR1 is MNHEY, CDR2 SVGEGT. V was cut by 3 bases and J by 11 bases, with 17 bases left in between. DNA of the CDR3: TGTGCCAGCAGTTATCCCCGGACAAGGGGGACACCCCTCCACTTT. It translates to CASSYPRTRGTPLHF.

The gene calls are TRBV6-1 and TRBJ1-5, with a possible D match to TRBD1 (5 bases). The germline V gene encodes CDR1 MNHNS and CDR2 SASEGT. V dropped 6 bases and J dropped 4 bases, with 22 bases sitting between them. CDR3 length: 17 residues. CDR3 region: CASSELGQGPENQPQHF. CDR3 nucleotide sequence: TGTGCCAGCAGCGAATTAGGGCAGGGTCCTGAAAATCAGCCCCAGCATTTT.

The chain uses TRBV10-3 and TRBJ1-3; D not certain. Germline assignment: CDR1 ENHRY and CDR2 SYGVKD. Trimming took off 6 bases at V and 0 bases at J, with 12 bases between the two ends. The CDR3 contains 15 residues. The CDR3 spells CAISGVWGSGNTIYF. CDR3 sequence (DNA): TGTGCCATCAGCGGGGTCTGGGGCTCTGGAAACACCATATATTTT.

The chain carries TRBV11-3 and TRBJ2-5, with 7 positions matching TRBD2. The CDR3 is made up of 13 amino acids. V lost 5 bases to trimming and J lost 4 bases; unmatched junction nucleotides: 4. Germline V gene data show CDR1 as SGHNT and CDR2 as YENEEA. Here the CDR3 reads CASSRERGETQYF. The CDR3 DNA reads as TGTGCCAGCAGCCGGGAGCGGGGAGAGACCCAGTACTTC.

This chain joins TRBV15 and TRBJ2-1, with no clear D. Trimming removed 6 bases from V and 1 base from J, with 10 bases in between. Germline assignment: CDR1 LNHNV and CDR2 YYDKDF (reference sequence). This CDR3 has 14 amino acids. As DNA, the CDR3 is TGTGCCACCAGGCTTAGCCGTTCCTACAATGAGCAGTTCTTC. Its protein is CATRLSRSYNEQFF.

Only a few counts were recorded for this clone. V gene TRBV5-1 combines with J gene TRBJ2-2; D perhaps matches TRBD1 (5 bases). Germline CDR1 SGHRS, CDR2 YFSETQ. The V gene lost 3 bases and the J gene lost 4 bases, with 13 bases spanning the gap. This CDR3 has 15 residues. In nucleotides, the CDR3 is TGCGCCAGCAGCTCAGGGTCAGGGTTCACCGGGGAGCTGTTTTTT. Encoded protein: CASSSGSGFTGELFF.